This T cell receptor (beta chain) was recovered during a study of long-term antiretroviral therapy in people with HIV (dated by TCRdb to the early 2020s). In the study overall: The earliest samples were collected roughly a decade before the 2015 WHO recommendation for immediate ART, at a time when ART was usually postponed until CD4 counts fell. A retrospective serial study tested whether changes in peripheral blood TRB repertoire composition and diversity were associated with ART initiation and durable HIV suppression. From some 30 adults with confirmed HIV infection, the cohort provided 192 cryopreserved PBMC samples, gathered serially across a mean of around six years (range 1-12). Of the roughly 31 participants with HIV, approximately ten were female. No cross-contamination during QIAcube processing was shown when test extractions of a monoclonal T-cell line were performed alongside some 33 polyclonal samples. General conclusions and limits of the study: Because pre-ART samples had limited cell numbers, unsorted PBMC were profiled rather than sorted CD4+ and CD8+ T cells. A significant increase in TRB diversity was found to be associated with ART initiation, although TRB diversity was observed to remain significantly below that of transplant donor controls even after long-term ART. Inferences about post-ART repertoire changes were limited because no data were available on ART adherence, viral resistance or therapy changes. Expanded TRB clones identified before ART initiation dominated the repertoire across all time points, though the dominance fluctuated and decreased in many PLHIV after ART. CDR3 length ranges in HIV repertoires were narrower than in controls, and network structure suggested an antigen-experienced repertoire with only a slight naive shift after ART. Samples dated from the mid-2000s to the late 2010s, and the ART regimens used may be less effective than current ones. Limited PBMC availability meant only the TCR beta chain was sequenced, without alpha chain pairing.

The immunoSEQ hsTCRB v3.0 assay was used at survey level resolution to sequence the TRB variable region. The target sequencing depth for TRB was about 40,000-55,000 T-cell genomes per sample. An Illumina MiSeq with a v3 150-cycle kit was used to sequence the pooled TRB libraries. In the source study's methods: Repertoire analysis ran in R within a reproducible Nextflow workflow covering QC, data transformation and analysis. Custom analyses were implemented in LymphoSeq2, an R package for AIRR-Seq data exploration. A few samples that produced fewer than 5000 total TRB sequences were removed, so approximately 170 HIV repertoires were analyzed. Among the roughly 190 retained HIV repertoires, about 59 were collected before ART initiation and 120 to 140 were collected after ART initiation. Repertoires were downsampled to 5000 TRB nucleotide sequences, with summary statistics averaged over 100 downsampling iterations. TRB sequences were retained for analysis only if CDR3 regions of at least seven amino acids were present. Diversity was assessed using a clonality score derived from Shannon entropy and using the Gini coefficient. In repertoire networks, the top 5000 CDR3 amino acid sequences were linked whenever an edit distance of one separated two sequences. Antigen specificity groups and MHC restriction were predicted for TRB CDR3 amino acid sequences with GLIPH2. Known CMV, EBV, HIV or tissue antigen associations were flagged by matching CDR3 amino acid sequences against VDJdb and McPAS-TCR. Pre-ART, post-ART and control groups were compared with Wilcoxon signed-rank tests and Holm-Bonferroni correction. TCRdb carries this immuneACCESS record with in-frame sequences only. Its versions omit some clonotypes, under half of them owing to an unresolved V gene in the studies checked, with the rest unexplained. V and J calls and clone size are as listed in that table; D and trimming were resolved from the DNA. This sample holds fewer than 45,000 clones; 70% to 90% were observed only once. About 11% of the sample comes from the top ten.

According to the germline V gene, CDR1 reads MDHEN and CDR2 reads SYDVKM. The germline V and J ends show losses of 5 bases and 6 bases respectively, and no gene match explains 10 bases of the junction. Spanning cysteine to phenylalanine, the CDR3 consists of 16 amino acids. This entry keeps only the CDR3 DNA: 48 bases, framed from base 1. With regard to this clone: No antigen is known for it. No much larger clone exists at a distance of one base, and base qualities are not known.

Inclusion was restricted to participants for whom at least one PBMC sample before ART initiation and at least two post-ART samples were available. Treatment was received in the United States of America by all participants with HIV. Before DNA extraction, cryopreserved samples containing about 0.9-11 million PBMC were thawed and washed. At the time of the earliest PBMC sample for each participant with HIV, ages ranged from roughly 20 to 54 years. Each participant contributed PBMC samples from 1-4 timepoints before ART initiation and 2-8 timepoints after ART initiation, with a median of 7 samples. For every participant, serial HIV viral load, CD4+ T-cell count, ART history and demographic data were obtained. A Qiagen kit on a QIAcube was used to extract genomic DNA from unsorted PBMC, with samples processed in batches of 12.

The sequence links TRBV28 to TRBJ2-3; TRBD2 matches 11 bases in the middle. This sequence originates from a man between 18 and 29 years old with HIV. The specimen was unsorted PBMCs, collected 2.2 years after starting antiretroviral therapy. CDR3 reads: CASSVGSSGRADTQYF. The nucleotide sequence reads TGTGCCAGCAGTGTGGGGAGTAGCGGGAGGGCCGATACGCAGTATTTT.